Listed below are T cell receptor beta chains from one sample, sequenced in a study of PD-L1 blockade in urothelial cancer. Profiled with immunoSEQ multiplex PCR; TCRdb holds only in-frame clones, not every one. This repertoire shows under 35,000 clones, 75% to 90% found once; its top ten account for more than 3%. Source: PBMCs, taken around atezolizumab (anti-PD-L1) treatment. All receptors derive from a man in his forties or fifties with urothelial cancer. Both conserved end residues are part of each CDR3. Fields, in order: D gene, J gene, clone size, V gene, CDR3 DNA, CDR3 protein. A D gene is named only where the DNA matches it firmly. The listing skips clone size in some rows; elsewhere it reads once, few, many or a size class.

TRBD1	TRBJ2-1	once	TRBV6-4	TGTGCCAGCAGATTGGACAGGGGCTCCTACAATGAGCAGTTCTTC	CASRLDRGSYNEQFF
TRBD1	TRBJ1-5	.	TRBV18	TGTGCCAGCTCAATGGGACAGAGCAATCAGCCCCAGCATTTT	CASSMGQSNQPQHF
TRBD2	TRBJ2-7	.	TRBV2	TGTGCCAGCAAGCTATTGGGCGGGAGGGCCGAGTACGAGCAGTACTTC	CASKLLGGRAEYEQYF
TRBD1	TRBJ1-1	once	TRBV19	TGTGCCAGTGACAGGGCACCGAACACTGAAGCTTTCTTT	CASDRAPNTEAFF
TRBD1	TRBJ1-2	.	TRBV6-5	TGTGCCAGCAGTTCGCCCGGGACAGGGGCGCCTGGCTACACCTTC	CASSSPGTGAPGYTF
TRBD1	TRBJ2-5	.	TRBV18	TGTGCCAGCTCACCCTTGAGGGGGCACAGCCAAGAGACCCAGTACTTC	CASSPLRGHSQETQYF
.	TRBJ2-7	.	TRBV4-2	TGTGCCAGCAGTCGGGACTTTGGCGAGCAGTACTTC	CASSRDFGEQYF
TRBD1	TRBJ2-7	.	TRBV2	TGTGCCAGCAGTCGGACAGGGCCCTACGAGCAGTACTTC	CASSRTGPYEQYF
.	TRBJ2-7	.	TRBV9	TGTGCCAGCAGCGTAGGGCAGGGGAAAACCTACGAGCAGTACTTC	CASSVGQGKTYEQYF
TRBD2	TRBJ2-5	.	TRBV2	TGTGCCAGCAATGGCGGGGGAACAGAGACCCAGTACTTC	CASNGGGTETQYF
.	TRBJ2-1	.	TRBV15	TGTGCCACCAGCAGAGTACGAGACTACAATGAGCAGTTCTTC	CATSRVRDYNEQFF